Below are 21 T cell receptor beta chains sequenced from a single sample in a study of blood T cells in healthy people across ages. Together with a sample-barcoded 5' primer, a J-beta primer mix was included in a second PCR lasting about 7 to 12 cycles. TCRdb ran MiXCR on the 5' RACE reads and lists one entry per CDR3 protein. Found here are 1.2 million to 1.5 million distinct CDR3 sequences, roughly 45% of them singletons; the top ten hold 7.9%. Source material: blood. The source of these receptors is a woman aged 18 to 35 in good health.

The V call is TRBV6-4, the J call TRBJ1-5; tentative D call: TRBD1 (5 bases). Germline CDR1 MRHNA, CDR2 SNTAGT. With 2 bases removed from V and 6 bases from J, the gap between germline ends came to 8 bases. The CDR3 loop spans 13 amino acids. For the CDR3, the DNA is TGTGCCAGCAGTGACAGGGGAAGTCAGCCCCAGCATTTT. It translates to CASSDRGSQPQHF.

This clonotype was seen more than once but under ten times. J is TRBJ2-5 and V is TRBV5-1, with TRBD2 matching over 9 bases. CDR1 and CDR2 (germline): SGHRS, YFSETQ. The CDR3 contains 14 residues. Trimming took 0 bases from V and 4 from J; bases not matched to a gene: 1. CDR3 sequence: CASSLVAGAETQYF. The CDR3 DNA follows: TGCGCCAGCAGCTTGGTAGCGGGGGCAGAGACCCAGTACTTC.

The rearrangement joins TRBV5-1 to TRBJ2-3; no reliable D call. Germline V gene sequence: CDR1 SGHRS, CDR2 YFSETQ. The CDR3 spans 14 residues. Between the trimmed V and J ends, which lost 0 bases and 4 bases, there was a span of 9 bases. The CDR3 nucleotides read TGCGCCAGCAGCTTGGACGGGTTCCCAGATACGCAGTATTTT. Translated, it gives CASSLDGFPDTQYF.

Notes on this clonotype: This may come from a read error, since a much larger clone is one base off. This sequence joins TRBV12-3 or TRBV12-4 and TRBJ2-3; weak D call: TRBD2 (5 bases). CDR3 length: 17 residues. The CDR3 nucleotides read TGTGTCAGCAGTTTCATTGGGTCGACGGGGATGGCAGATACGCAGTATTTT. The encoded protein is CVSSFIGSTGMADTQYF.

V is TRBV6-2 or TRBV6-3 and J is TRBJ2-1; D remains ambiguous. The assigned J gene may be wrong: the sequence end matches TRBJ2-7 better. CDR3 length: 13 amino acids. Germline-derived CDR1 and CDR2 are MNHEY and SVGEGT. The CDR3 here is CASSPAWYNEQYF. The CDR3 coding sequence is TGTGCCAGTTCCCCAGCTTGGTACAATGAGCAGTACTTC.

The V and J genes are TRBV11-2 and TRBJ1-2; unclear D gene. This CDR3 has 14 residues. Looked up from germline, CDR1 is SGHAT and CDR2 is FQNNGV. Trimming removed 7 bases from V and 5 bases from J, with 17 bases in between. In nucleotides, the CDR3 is TGTGCCAGCATGCCACTAGTGATGGATTATGGCTACACCTTC. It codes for CASMPLVMDYGYTF.

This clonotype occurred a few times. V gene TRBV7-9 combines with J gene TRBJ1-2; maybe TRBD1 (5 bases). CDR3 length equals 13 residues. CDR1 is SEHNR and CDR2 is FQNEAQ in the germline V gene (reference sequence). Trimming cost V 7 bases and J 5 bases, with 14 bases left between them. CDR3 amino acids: CASTPGGYYGYTF. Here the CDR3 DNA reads TGTGCCAGCACCCCCGGGGGGTATTATGGCTACACCTTC.

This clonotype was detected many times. CDR3 sequence: CASSSPGGDYRRETQYF. The DNA of the CDR3 is TGTGCCAGCAGCTCGCCTGGGGGGGACTACCGACGCGAGACCCAGTACTTC. V gene TRBV11-2 combines with J gene TRBJ2-5; 7 bases map to TRBD2. After removal of 4 bases from V and 5 bases from J, the junction contained 16 bases not matched to a gene. Germline V gene sequence: CDR1 SGHAT, CDR2 FQNNGV. The CDR3 extends over 17 amino acids.

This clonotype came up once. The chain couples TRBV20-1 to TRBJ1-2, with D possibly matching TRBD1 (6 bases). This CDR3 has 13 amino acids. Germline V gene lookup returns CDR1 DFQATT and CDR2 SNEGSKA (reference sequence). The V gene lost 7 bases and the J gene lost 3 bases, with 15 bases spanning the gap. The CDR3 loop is CSGVTTGDYGYTF. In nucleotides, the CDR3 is TGCAGTGGGGTGACGACAGGCGACTATGGCTACACCTTC.

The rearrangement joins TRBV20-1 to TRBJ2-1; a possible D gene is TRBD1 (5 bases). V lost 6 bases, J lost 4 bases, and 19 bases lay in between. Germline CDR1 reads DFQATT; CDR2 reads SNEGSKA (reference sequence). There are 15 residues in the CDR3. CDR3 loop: CSAKPTPGHYNEQFF. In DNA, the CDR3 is TGCAGTGCAAAACCCACGCCCGGACATTACAATGAGCAGTTCTTC.

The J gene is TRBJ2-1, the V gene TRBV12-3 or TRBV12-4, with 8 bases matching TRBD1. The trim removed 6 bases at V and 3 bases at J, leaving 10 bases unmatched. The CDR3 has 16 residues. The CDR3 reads CASRRNGTGVYNEQFF. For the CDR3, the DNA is TGTGCCAGCAGAAGGAACGGGACAGGAGTCTACAATGAGCAGTTCTTC.

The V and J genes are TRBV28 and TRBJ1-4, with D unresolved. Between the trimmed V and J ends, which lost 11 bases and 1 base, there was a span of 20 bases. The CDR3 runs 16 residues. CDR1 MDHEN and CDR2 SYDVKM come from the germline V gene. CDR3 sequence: CASRWREDRTNEKLFF. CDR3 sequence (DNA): TGTGCCTCCCGTTGGAGGGAGGATAGAACTAATGAAAAACTGTTTTTT.

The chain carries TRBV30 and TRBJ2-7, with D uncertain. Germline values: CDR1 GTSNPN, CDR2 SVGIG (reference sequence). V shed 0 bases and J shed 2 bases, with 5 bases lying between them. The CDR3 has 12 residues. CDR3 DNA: TGTGCCTGGAGTGTTGGAACCTACGAGCAGTACTTC. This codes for CAWSVGTYEQYF.

This CDR3 is CASSQVVQGDTEAFF. DNA for the CDR3: TGCGCCAGCAGCCAAGTCGTCCAGGGTGACACTGAAGCTTTCTTT. This sequence joins TRBV4-1 and TRBJ1-1; possible D gene TRBD1, 5 bases. Trimming removed 1 base at V and 3 bases at J, with 12 bases between. The germline CDR1 and CDR2 sequences are MGHRA and YSYEKL. The CDR3 is 15 amino acids.

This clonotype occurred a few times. CDR3 coding DNA: TGTGCCATCAGTGAGCCGGGGACTAGCGGGACCTACGAGCAGTACTTC. Residues: CAISEPGTSGTYEQYF. The gene calls are TRBV10-3 and TRBJ2-7; 13 nucleotides align to TRBD2. There are 16 residues in the CDR3. The germline V gene encodes CDR1 ENHRY and CDR2 SYGVKD. The J segment lost 2 bases and the V segment lost 2 bases, leaving 3 bases of the junction unmatched.

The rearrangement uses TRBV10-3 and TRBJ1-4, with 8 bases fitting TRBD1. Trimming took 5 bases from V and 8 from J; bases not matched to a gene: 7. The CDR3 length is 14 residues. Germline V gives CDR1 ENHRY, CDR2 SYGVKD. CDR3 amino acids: CAISTTGVGEKLFF. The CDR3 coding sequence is TGTGCCATCAGTACGACAGGGGTCGGCGAAAAACTGTTTTTT.

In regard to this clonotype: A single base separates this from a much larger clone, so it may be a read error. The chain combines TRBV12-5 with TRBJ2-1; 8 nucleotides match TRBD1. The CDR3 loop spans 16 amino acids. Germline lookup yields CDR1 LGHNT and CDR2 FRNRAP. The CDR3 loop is CTSGLRDRMSYNEQFF. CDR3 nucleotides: TGTACTAGTGGTTTGAGGGACAGGATGTCCTACAATGAGCAGTTCTTC.

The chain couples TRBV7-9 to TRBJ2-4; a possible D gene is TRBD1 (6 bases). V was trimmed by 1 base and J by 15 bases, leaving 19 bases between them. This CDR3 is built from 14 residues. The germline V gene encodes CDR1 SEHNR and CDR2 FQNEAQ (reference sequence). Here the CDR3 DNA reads TGTGCCAGCAGCTTAGTTACAGGGCCCTGTCTTGGGTACTTC. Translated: CASSLVTGPCLGYF.

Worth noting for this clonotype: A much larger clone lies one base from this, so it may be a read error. CDR3 in DNA: TGTGCTAGCAGTCGTGTACCCGGTCCCTACAATGAGCAGTTCTTC. Amino acid sequence: CASSRVPGPYNEQFF. V is TRBV7-7 and J is TRBJ2-1, with D unresolved. The CDR3 length is 15 residues. Germline assignment: CDR1 SSHAT and CDR2 FNYEAQ (reference sequence).

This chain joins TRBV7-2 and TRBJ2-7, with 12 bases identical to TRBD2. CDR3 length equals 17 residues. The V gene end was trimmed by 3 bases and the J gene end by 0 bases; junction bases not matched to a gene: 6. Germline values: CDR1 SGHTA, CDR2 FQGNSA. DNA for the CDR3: TGTGCCAGCAGCTTTCTAGCGGGAGGGCCCGCCTCCTACGAGCAGTACTTC. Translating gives CASSFLAGGPASYEQYF.

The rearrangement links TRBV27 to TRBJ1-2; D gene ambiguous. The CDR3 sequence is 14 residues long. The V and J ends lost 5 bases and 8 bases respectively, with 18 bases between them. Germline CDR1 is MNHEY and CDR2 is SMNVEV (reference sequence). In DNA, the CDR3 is TGTGCCAGCAGTCCCCTCAGCCCCATATGGGGCTACACCTTC. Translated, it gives CASSPLSPIWGYTF.